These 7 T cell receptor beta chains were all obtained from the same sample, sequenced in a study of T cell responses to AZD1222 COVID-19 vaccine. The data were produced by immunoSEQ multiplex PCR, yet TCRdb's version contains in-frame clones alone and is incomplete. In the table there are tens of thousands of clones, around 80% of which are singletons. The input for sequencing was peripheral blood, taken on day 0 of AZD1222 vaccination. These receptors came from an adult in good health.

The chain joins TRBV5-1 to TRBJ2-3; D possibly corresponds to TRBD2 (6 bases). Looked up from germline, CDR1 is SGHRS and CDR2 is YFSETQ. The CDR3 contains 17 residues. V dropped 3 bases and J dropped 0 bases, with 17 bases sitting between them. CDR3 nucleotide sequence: TGCGCCAGCAGCTCTCTAAGACTAGGGACTAGCACAGATACGCAGTATTTT. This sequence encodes CASSSLRLGTSTDTQYF.

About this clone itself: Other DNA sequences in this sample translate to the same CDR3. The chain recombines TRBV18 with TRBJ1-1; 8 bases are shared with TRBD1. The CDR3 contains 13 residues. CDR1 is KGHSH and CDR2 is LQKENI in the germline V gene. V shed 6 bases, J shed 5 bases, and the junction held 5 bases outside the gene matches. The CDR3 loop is CASSSTGDTEAFF. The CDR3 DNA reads TGTGCCAGCTCCTCGACAGGGGATACTGAAGCTTTCTTT.

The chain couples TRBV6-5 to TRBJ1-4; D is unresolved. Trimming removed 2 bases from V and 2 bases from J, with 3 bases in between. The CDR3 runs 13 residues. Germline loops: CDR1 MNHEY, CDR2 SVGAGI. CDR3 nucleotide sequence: TGTGCCAGCAGTTACGGGACTAATGAAAAACTGTTTTTT. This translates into CASSYGTNEKLFF.

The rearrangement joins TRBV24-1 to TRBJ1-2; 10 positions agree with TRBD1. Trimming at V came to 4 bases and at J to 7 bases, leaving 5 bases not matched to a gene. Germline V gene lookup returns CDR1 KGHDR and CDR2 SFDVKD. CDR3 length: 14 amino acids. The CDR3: CATSDLTGGSGYTF. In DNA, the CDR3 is TGTGCCACCAGTGACCTGACAGGGGGCAGTGGCTACACCTTC.

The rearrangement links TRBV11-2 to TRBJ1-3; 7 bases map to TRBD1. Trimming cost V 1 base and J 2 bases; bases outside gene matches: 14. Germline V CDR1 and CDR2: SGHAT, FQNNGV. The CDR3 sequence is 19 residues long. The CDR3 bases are TGTGCCAGCAGCTTAGTCTTGACAGGGATTCCCACGGCTGGAAACACCATATATTTT. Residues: CASSLVLTGIPTAGNTIYF.

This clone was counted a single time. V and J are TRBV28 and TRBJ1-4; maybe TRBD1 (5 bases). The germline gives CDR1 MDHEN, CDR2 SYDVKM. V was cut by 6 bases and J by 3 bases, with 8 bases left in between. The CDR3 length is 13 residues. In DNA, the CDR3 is TGTGCCAGCAGCCAGGGTTCTAATGAAAAACTGTTTTTT. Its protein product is CASSQGSNEKLFF.

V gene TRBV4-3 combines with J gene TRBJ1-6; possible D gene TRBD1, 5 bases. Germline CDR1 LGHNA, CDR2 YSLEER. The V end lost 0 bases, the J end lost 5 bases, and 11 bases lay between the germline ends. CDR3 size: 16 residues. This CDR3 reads CASSQDNSGNNSPLHF. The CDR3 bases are TGCGCCAGCAGCCAAGATAACTCAGGGAATAATTCACCCCTCCACTTT.